The source of this TCR beta chain is a study of blood T cell repertoires in COVID-19. Germline lookup yields CDR1 SEHNR and CDR2 FQNEAQ (reference sequence). This CDR3 contains 15 residues. V was clipped by 6 bases and J by 3 bases; unmatched bases: 9. Using immunoSEQ multiplex PCR, the repertoire was profiled, and TCRdb retains in-frame clones only, with some absent. Among 250,000 or so clones listed, roughly 81% were seen once. The material sequenced was PBMCs or T cells enriched from blood (not recorded which). V gene TRBV7-9 combines with J gene TRBJ1-2, with TRBD1 identical over 8 bases. The origin of this receptor is a woman in her forties or fifties who had been exposed to COVID-19. The CDR3 loop is CASSSRTGPYYGYTF. CDR3 DNA: TGTGCCAGCAGTTCTCGGACAGGGCCCTACTATGGCTACACCTTC.